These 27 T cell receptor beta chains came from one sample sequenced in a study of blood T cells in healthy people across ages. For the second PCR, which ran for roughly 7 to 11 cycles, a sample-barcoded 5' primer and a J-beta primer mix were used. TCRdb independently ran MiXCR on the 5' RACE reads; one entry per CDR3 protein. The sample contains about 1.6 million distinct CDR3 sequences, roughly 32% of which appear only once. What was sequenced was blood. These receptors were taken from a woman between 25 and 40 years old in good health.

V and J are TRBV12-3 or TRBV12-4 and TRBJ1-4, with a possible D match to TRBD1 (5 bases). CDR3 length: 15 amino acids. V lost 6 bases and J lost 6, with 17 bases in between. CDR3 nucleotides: TGTGCCAGCAGCTTCGGTGGGGCCTCGGATGAAAAACTGTTTTTT. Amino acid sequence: CASSFGGASDEKLFF.

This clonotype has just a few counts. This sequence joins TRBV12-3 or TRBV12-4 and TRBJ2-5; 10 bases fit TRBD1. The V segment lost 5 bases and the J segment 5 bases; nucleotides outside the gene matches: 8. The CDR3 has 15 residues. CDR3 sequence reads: CASSTDRGVRETQYF. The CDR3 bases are TGTGCCAGCAGTACGGACAGGGGGGTTCGGGAGACCCAGTACTTC.

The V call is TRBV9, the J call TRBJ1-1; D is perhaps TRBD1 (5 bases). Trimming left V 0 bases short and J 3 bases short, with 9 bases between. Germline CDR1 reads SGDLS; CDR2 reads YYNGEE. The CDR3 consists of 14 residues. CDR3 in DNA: TGTGCCAGCAGCGTAGGAGGCAGGGACACTGAAGCTTTCTTT. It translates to CASSVGGRDTEAFF.

CDR3 sequence: CASSLTSDTDTQYF. DNA for the CDR3: TGTGCCAGCAGCTTAACTTCCGACACAGATACGCAGTATTTT. The chain recombines TRBV7-3 with TRBJ2-3; D gene unclear. Germline assignment: CDR1 SGHTA and CDR2 FQGTGA. The CDR3 covers 14 residues. Trimming removed 0 bases at V and 2 bases at J, with 6 bases between.

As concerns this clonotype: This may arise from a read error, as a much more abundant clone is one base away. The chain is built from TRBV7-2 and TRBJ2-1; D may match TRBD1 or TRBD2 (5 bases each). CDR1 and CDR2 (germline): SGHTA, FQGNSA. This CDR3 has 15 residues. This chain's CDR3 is CASSSWGSSYSEQFF. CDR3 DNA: TGTGCCAGCAGCTCCTGGGGGAGCTCCTACAGTGAGCAGTTCTTC.

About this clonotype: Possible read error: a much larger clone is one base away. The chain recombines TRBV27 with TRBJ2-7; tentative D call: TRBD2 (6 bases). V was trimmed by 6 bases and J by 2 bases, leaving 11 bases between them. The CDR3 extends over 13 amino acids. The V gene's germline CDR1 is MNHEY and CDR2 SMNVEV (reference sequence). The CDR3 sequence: CASRRGVPYEQYF. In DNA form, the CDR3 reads TGTGCCAGCAGGCGGGGAGTTCCCTACGAGCAGTACTTC.

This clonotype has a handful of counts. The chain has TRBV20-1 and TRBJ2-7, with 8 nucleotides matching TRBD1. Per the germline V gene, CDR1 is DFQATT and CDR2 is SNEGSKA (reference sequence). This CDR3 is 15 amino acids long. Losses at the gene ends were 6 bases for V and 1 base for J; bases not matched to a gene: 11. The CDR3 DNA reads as TGCAGTGCGAATCGTCGGGACAGGTCTTCCTACGAGCAGTACTTC. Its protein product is CSANRRDRSSYEQYF.

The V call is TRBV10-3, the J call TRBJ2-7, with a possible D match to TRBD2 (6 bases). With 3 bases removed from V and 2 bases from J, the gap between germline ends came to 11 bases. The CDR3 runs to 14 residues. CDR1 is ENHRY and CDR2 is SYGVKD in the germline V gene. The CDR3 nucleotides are TGTGCCATCAGTGATGGGGGAGGCCCCTACGAGCAGTACTTC. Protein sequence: CAISDGGGPYEQYF.

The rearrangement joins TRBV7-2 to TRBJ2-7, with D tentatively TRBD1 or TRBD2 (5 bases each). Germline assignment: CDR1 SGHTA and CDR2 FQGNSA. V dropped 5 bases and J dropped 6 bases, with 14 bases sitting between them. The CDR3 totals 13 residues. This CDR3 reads CASSNPGPPEQYF. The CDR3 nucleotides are TGTGCCAGCAGCAATCCGGGACCTCCCGAGCAGTACTTC.

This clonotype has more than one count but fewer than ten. CDR3 protein: CSVGTGNTEAFF. CDR3 nucleotide sequence: TGCAGTGTCGGGACAGGGAACACTGAAGCTTTCTTT. The J gene is TRBJ1-1, the V gene TRBV20-1, with TRBD1 matching 8 bases. There are 12 residues in the CDR3. Per germline, CDR1 DFQATT and CDR2 SNEGSKA (reference sequence). J was trimmed by 1 base and V by 7 bases; bases with no gene match: 2.

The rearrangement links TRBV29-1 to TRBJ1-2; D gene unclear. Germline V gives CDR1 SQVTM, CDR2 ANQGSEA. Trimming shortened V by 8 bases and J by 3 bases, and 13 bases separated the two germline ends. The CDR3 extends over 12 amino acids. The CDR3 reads CSPRLLDYGYTF. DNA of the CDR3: TGCAGCCCCCGGTTACTCGACTATGGCTACACCTTC.

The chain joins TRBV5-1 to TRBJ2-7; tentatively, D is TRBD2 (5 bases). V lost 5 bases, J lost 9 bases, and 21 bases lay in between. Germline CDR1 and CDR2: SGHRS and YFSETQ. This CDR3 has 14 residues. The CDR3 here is CASRPREPNHGQYF. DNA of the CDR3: TGCGCCAGCAGACCTAGGGAGCCCAACCACGGGCAGTACTTC.

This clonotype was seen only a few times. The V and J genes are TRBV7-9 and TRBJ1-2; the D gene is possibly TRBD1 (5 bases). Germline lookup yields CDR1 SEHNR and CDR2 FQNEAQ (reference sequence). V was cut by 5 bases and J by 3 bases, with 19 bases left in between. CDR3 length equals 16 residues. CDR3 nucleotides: TGTGCCAGCAGCGGCGCGGGGGGTTTGAGCGACTATGGCTACACCTTC. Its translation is CASSGAGGLSDYGYTF.

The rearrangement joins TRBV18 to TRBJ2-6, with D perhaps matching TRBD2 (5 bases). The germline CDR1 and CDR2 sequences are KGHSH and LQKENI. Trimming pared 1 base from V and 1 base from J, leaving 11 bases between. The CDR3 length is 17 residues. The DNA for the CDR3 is TGTGCCAGCTCACCACGGGAGACGGCGTCTGGGGCCAACGTCCTGACTTTC. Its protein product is CASSPRETASGANVLTF.

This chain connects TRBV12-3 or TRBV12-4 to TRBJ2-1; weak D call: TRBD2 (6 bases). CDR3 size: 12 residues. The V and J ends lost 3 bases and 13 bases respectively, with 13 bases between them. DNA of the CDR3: TGTGCCAGCAGTTTGGAGGGAGTCAACCAGTTCTTC. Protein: CASSLEGVNQFF.

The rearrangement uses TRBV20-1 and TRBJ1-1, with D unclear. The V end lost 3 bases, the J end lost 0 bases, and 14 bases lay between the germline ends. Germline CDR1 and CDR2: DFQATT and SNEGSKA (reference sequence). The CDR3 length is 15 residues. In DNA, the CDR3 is TGCAGTGCTAGCCGAGTGGGAATGGTGAACACTGAAGCTTTCTTT. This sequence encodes CSASRVGMVNTEAFF.

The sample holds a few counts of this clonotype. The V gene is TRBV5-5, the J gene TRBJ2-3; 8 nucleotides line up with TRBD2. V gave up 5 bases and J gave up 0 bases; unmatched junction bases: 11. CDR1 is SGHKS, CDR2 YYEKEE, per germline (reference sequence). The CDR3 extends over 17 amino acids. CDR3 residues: CASRSVGGGRSTDTQYF. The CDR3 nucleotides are TGTGCCAGCAGAAGTGTTGGCGGGGGGCGGAGCACAGATACGCAGTATTTT.

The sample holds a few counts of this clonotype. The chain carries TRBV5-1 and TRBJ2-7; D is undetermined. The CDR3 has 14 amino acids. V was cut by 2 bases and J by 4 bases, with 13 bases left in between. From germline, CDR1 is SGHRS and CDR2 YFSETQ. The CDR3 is CASSFGERSYEQYF. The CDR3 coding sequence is TGCGCCAGCAGCTTTGGGGAAAGGTCTTACGAGCAGTACTTC.

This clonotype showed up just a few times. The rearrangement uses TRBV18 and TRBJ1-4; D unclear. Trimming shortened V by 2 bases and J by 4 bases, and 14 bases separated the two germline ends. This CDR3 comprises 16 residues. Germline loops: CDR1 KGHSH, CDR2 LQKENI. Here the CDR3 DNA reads TGTGCCAGCTCACCAAGTAAAGGGAGATTTAATGAAAAACTGTTTTTT. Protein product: CASSPSKGRFNEKLFF.

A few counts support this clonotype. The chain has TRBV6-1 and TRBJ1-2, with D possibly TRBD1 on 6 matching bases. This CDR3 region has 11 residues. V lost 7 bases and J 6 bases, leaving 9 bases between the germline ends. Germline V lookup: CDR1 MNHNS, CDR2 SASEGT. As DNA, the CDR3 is TGTGCCAGCAAAACAGGGCATGGCTACACCTTC. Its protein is CASKTGHGYTF.

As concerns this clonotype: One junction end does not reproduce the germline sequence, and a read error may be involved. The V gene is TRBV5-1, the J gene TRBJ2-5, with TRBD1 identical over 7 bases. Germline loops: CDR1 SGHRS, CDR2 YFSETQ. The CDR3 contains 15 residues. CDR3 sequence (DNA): TGCGCCAGCAGCCCGGGACAGCTGGAACAAGAGACCCGGTACTTC. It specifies CASSPGQLEQETRYF.

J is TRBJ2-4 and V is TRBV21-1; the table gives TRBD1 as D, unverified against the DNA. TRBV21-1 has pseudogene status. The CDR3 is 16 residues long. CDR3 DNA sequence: TGTGCCAGCAGCCGTAGGCCGAAGGGGTCTCAAAACATTCAGTACTTC. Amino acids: CASSRRPKGSQNIQYF.

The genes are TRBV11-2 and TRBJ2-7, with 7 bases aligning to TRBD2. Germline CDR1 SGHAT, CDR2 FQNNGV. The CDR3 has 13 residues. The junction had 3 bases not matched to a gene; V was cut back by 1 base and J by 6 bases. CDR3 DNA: TGTGCCAGCAGCTTAGGGGGAGGGACCGAGCAGTACTTC. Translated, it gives CASSLGGGTEQYF.

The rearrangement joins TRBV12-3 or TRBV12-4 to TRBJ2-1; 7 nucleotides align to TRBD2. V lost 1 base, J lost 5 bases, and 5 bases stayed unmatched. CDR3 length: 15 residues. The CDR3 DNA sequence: TGTGCCAGCAGTTTAGACGGGAGGTGGAACAATGAGCAGTTCTTC. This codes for CASSLDGRWNNEQFF.

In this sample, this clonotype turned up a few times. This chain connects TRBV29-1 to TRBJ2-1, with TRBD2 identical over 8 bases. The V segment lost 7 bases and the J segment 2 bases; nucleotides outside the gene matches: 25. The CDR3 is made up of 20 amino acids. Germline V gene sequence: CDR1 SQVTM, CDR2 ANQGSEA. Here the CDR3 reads CSAHGPTSGPSGPTYNEQFF. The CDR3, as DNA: TGCAGCGCTCACGGCCCTACTAGCGGTCCGAGCGGCCCTACCTACAATGAGCAGTTCTTC.

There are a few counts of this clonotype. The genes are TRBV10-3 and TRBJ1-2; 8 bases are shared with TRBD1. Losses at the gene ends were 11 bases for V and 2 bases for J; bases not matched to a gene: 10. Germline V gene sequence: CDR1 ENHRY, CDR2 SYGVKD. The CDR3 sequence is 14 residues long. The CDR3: CASRGAGGNYGYTF. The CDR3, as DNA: TGTGCCTCCAGAGGGGCAGGGGGCAACTATGGCTACACCTTC.

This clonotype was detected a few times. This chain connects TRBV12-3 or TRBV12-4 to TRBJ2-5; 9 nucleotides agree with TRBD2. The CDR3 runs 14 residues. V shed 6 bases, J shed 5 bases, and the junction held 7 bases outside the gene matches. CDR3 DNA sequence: TGTGCCAGCAGGAATAGCGGGAGCGGTGAGACCCAGTACTTC. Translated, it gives CASRNSGSGETQYF.